The rows below give T cell receptor beta chains drawn from one sample of a study of T-cell reconstitution after alpha-beta-depleted transplantation in children. Using its own MiXCR run on the PCR reads, TCRdb lists one record per CDR3 protein. The table shows about 830,000 distinct CDR3 sequences, with roughly 16% occurring only once. Sequenced material: PBMCs, mostly from graft donor cells, taken 360 days after TCRalphabeta/CD19-depleted stem cell transplant. These receptors were collected from a male patient younger than 18 who had a stem cell transplant for acute lymphoblastic leukemia, so the T cells may come from the graft donor. The CDR3 runs from the conserved cysteine through the conserved F or W. Each record gives: J gene, clone size, V gene, D gene, CDR3 protein, CDR3 DNA. D genes are given only for firm matches. Expanded clones are given a class, and other clones once, few, many or no size at all.

J: TRBJ2-7
size: once
V: TRBV3-1
D: TRBD2
CDR3: CASSVTSGPSYEQYF
DNA: TGTGCCAGCAGCGTGACTAGCGGGCCTTCCTACGAGCAGTACTTC

J: TRBJ1-1
size: few
V: TRBV5-4
D: -
CDR3: CASSLRGPAEAFF
DNA: TGTGCCAGCAGCTTGCGGGGGCCCGCTGAAGCTTTCTTT

J: TRBJ2-1
size: few
V: TRBV5-1
D: -
CDR3: CASSPRTEKYNEQFF
DNA: TGCGCCAGCAGCCCGAGGACAGAAAAGTACAATGAGCAGTTCTTC

J: TRBJ2-1
size: -
V: TRBV2
D: -
CDR3: CASSRVWEGQGFF
DNA: TGTGCCAGCAGTAGAGTTTGGGAGGGACAAGGGTTCTTC

J: TRBJ2-2
size: -
V: TRBV7-9
D: -
CDR3: CASSGELFF
DNA: TGTGCCAGCAGTGGGGAGCTGTTTTTT

J: TRBJ2-5
size: -
V: TRBV7-8
D: -
CDR3: CASSPPPGKETQYF
DNA: TGTGCCAGCAGCCCCCCCCCAGGGAAAGAGACCCAGTACTTC

J: TRBJ2-7
size: -
V: TRBV4-1
D: TRBD1
CDR3: CASSQETPGQGYNEQYF
DNA: TGCGCCAGCAGCCAAGAAACCCCGGGACAGGGATACAACGAGCAGTACTTC

J: TRBJ2-2
size: -
V: TRBV27
D: -
CDR3: CASSILDNTGELFF
DNA: TGTGCCAGCAGCATACTAGATAACACCGGGGAGCTGTTTTTT

J: TRBJ2-1
size: few
V: TRBV11-2
D: -
CDR3: CASSLEGGGGGLYNEQFF
DNA: TGTGCCAGCAGCTTAGAGGGGGGGGGCGGGGGCTTATACAATGAGCAGTTCTTC

J: TRBJ2-5
size: -
V: TRBV25-1
D: -
CDR3: CASSEFRGGMGAQYF
DNA: TGTGCCAGCAGTGAATTCCGGGGCGGGATGGGGGCCCAGTACTTC

J: TRBJ2-6
size: few
V: TRBV7-8
D: -
CDR3: CASSLSAGALHSGANVLTF
DNA: TGTGCCAGCAGCCTTAGCGCGGGGGCCCTCCACTCTGGGGCCAACGTCCTGACTTTC

J: TRBJ2-3
size: few
V: TRBV5-5
D: -
CDR3: CASRLSPTDTQYF
DNA: TGTGCCAGCAGACTCAGTCCGACAGATACGCAGTATTTT

J: TRBJ1-5
size: -
V: TRBV19
D: TRBD1
CDR3: CASRREQGSLSNQPQHF
DNA: TGTGCCAGTAGGCGCGAACAGGGGAGCCTTAGCAATCAGCCCCAGCATTTT

J: TRBJ1-2
size: -
V: TRBV5-1
D: -
CDR3: CASSLESNYGYTF
DNA: TGCGCCAGCAGCTTGGAATCAAACTATGGCTACACCTTC

J: TRBJ1-1
size: -
V: TRBV7-2
D: -
CDR3: CASSFFLGTEAFF
DNA: TGTGCCAGCAGCTTTTTCTTGGGGACTGAAGCTTTCTTT

J: TRBJ2-7
size: many
V: TRBV7-7
D: TRBD1
CDR3: CASSPRTGGAEQYF
DNA: TGTGCCAGCAGCCCAAGGACAGGTGGGGCCGAGCAGTACTTC

J: TRBJ2-3
size: -
V: TRBV5-4
D: TRBD2
CDR3: CASSLGRTAGGHTDTQYF
DNA: TGTGCCAGCAGCTTGGGAAGAACAGCGGGAGGCCACACAGATACGCAGTATTTT

J: TRBJ2-1
size: few
V: TRBV3-1
D: -
CDR3: CASSQGWQYNEQFF
DNA: TGTGCCAGCAGCCAAGGCTGGCAATACAATGAGCAGTTCTTC

J: TRBJ2-1
size: few
V: TRBV27
D: -
CDR3: CASSLTGGWSDNEQFF
DNA: TGTGCCAGCAGCCTTACTGGGGGGTGGTCGGACAATGAGCAGTTCTTC

J: TRBJ2-7
size: -
V: TRBV20-1
D: TRBD2
CDR3: CSARGGAGTSGSYEQYF
DNA: TGCAGTGCTAGGGGCGGAGCCGGGACTAGCGGTTCCTACGAGCAGTACTTC

J: TRBJ2-2
size: few
V: TRBV2
D: -
CDR3: CASSVRAIGELFF
DNA: TGTGCCAGCAGTGTGAGAGCGATAGGGGAGCTGTTTTTT

J: TRBJ1-4
size: many
V: TRBV11-2
D: -
CDR3: CASSGLTRNEKLFF
DNA: TGTGCCAGCAGCGGACTGACTCGAAATGAAAAACTGTTTTTT

J: TRBJ1-4
size: many
V: TRBV4-1
D: TRBD1
CDR3: CASSPGQGATNEKLFF
DNA: TGCGCCAGCAGCCCGGGACAGGGGGCAACTAATGAAAAACTGTTTTTT

J: TRBJ2-7
size: -
V: TRBV29-1
D: -
CDR3: CSVNRDSSYEQYF
DNA: TGCAGCGTTAATCGGGATAGCTCCTACGAGCAGTACTTC

J: TRBJ1-1
size: -
V: TRBV12-3/TRBV12-4
D: TRBD1
CDR3: CASSPGTGAIEAFF
DNA: TGTGCCAGCAGTCCCGGGACAGGGGCCATTGAAGCTTTCTTT

J: TRBJ2-7
size: -
V: TRBV12-3/TRBV12-4
D: TRBD1
CDR3: CASSLSGTADEQYF
DNA: TGTGCCAGCAGTCTCTCCGGGACAGCCGACGAGCAGTACTTC

J: TRBJ2-7
size: -
V: TRBV4-1
D: TRBD2
CDR3: CASSQDLASGTYEQYF
DNA: TGCGCCAGCAGCCAAGATCTGGCTAGCGGGACGTACGAGCAGTACTTC

J: TRBJ2-7
size: -
V: TRBV27
D: TRBD1
CDR3: CASSFGGTGAYEQYF
DNA: TGTGCCAGCAGTTTCGGCGGGACAGGGGCCTACGAGCAGTACTTC

J: TRBJ2-7
size: -
V: TRBV9
D: -
CDR3: CASSVASAAAPDEQYF
DNA: TGTGCCAGCAGCGTAGCTTCGGCTGCGGCCCCGGACGAGCAGTACTTC

J: TRBJ1-5
size: -
V: TRBV10-3
D: -
CDR3: CAIGDRDNQPQHF
DNA: TGTGCCATCGGGGACCGAGACAATCAGCCCCAGCATTTT

J: TRBJ1-5
size: -
V: TRBV15
D: -
CDR3: CATSRDPRVWGPQHF
DNA: TGTGCCACCAGCAGAGACCCAAGGGTCTGGGGGCCCCAGCATTTT

J: TRBJ2-7
size: few
V: TRBV15
D: TRBD2
CDR3: CATSSSAGKQYF
DNA: TGTGCCACCAGCAGTTCAGCGGGGAAGCAGTACTTC

J: TRBJ2-7
size: few
V: TRBV15
D: -
CDR3: CATSRDAPPSYEQYF
DNA: TGTGCCACCAGCAGAGATGCGCCCCCCTCCTACGAGCAGTACTTC

J: TRBJ2-3
size: few
V: TRBV10-3
D: TRBD2
CDR3: CAISPGLARNTQYF
DNA: TGTGCCATCAGTCCGGGACTAGCGCGGAATACGCAGTATTTT

J: TRBJ2-5
size: few
V: TRBV7-2
D: TRBD2
CDR3: CASSLVLAGYQETQYF
DNA: TGTGCCAGCAGCTTAGTCCTAGCGGGGTACCAAGAGACCCAGTACTTC

J: TRBJ1-5
size: few
V: TRBV19
D: -
CDR3: CASTIKSQPQHF
DNA: TGTGCCAGTACCATAAAAAGTCAGCCCCAGCATTTT

J: TRBJ2-3
size: few
V: TRBV5-1
D: -
CDR3: CASSLAVQDTQYF
DNA: TGCGCCAGCAGCTTGGCCGTGCAAGATACGCAGTATTTT

J: TRBJ2-7
size: -
V: TRBV11-2
D: -
CDR3: CASSFDSFTYEQYF
DNA: TGTGCCAGCAGCTTTGACTCTTTTACCTACGAGCAGTACTTC

J: TRBJ2-1
size: many
V: TRBV20-1
D: -
CDR3: CSCYSAATLGREQFF
DNA: TGCAGTTGCTATTCCGCAGCGACACTCGGCAGGGAGCAGTTCTTC

J: TRBJ1-1
size: few
V: TRBV5-1
D: -
CDR3: CASSFPANTEAFF
DNA: TGCGCCAGCAGCTTCCCAGCCAACACTGAAGCTTTCTTT

J: TRBJ2-7
size: few
V: TRBV5-1
D: TRBD1
CDR3: CASSGQAGGYEQYF
DNA: TGCGCCAGCAGCGGACAGGCTGGCGGGTACGAGCAGTACTTC

J: TRBJ2-7
size: once
V: TRBV27
D: -
CDR3: CASSSSPTYEQYF
DNA: TGTGCCAGCAGTTCCAGTCCGACCTACGAGCAGTACTTC

J: TRBJ2-5
size: -
V: TRBV6-5
D: -
CDR3: CASSYPSGHYQETQYF
DNA: TGTGCCAGCAGTTACCCCTCGGGACATTATCAAGAGACCCAGTACTTC

J: TRBJ2-1
size: -
V: TRBV12-3/TRBV12-4
D: TRBD2
CDR3: CASRHRLAGNNEQFF
DNA: TGTGCCAGCAGACATCGACTAGCGGGCAACAATGAGCAGTTCTTC

J: TRBJ2-5
size: -
V: TRBV11-2
D: -
CDR3: CASRGRAAGAVETQYF
DNA: TGTGCCAGCAGGGGACGGGCAGCGGGTGCCGTGGAGACCCAGTACTTC

J: TRBJ1-2
size: -
V: TRBV5-1
D: -
CDR3: CASSLDRKGTNYGYTF
DNA: TGCGCCAGCAGCTTGGACCGTAAAGGGACTAACTATGGCTACACCTTC

J: TRBJ1-1
size: few
V: TRBV18
D: -
CDR3: CASSPQTGINTEAFF
DNA: TGTGCCAGCTCACCTCAGACGGGGATTAACACTGAAGCTTTCTTT

J: TRBJ2-1
size: -
V: TRBV18
D: -
CDR3: CASSPELGGSGISYNEQFF
DNA: TGTGCCAGCTCTCCCGAGCTGGGGGGAAGCGGTATTTCCTACAATGAGCAGTTCTTC

J: TRBJ1-2
size: few
V: TRBV7-9
D: -
CDR3: CASSLLGSTTGYTF
DNA: TGTGCCAGCAGCCTGCTGGGCTCGACGACTGGCTACACCTTC

J: TRBJ2-3
size: -
V: TRBV5-6
D: -
CDR3: CASSLRRAGRTDTQYF
DNA: TGTGCCAGCAGCTTAAGGAGGGCAGGTCGAACAGATACGCAGTATTTT